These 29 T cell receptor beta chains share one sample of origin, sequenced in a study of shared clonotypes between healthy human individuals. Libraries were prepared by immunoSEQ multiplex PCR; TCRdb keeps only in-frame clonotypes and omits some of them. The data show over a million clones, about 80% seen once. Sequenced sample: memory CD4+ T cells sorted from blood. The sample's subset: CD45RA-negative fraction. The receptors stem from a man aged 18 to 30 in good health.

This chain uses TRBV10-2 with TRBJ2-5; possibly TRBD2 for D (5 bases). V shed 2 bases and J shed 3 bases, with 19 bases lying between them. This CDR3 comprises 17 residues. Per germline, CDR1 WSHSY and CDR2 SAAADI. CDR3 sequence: CASSEQERLHAKETQYF. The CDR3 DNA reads TGCGCCAGCAGTGAGCAGGAGCGACTACACGCAAAAGAGACCCAGTACTTC.

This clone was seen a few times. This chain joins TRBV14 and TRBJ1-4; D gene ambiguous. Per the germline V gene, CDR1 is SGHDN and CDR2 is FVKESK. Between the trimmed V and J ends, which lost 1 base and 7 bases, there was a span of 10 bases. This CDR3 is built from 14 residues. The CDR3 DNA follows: TGTGCCAGCAGCCAAGTCTGGGGTCCTGAAAAACTGTTTTTT. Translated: CASSQVWGPEKLFF.

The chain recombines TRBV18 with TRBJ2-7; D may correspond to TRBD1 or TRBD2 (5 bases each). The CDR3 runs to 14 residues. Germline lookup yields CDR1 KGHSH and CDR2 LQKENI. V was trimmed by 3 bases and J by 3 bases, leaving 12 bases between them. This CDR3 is CASSPGVTRYEQYF. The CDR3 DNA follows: TGTGCCAGCTCACCGGGGGTCACTCGCTACGAGCAGTACTTC.

The CDR3 DNA follows: TGTGCCAGTAGTACTGAGTGGGGGACTGAAGCTTTCTTT. Its protein is CASSTEWGTEAFF. The gene calls are TRBV19 and TRBJ1-1; D is possibly TRBD1 (5 bases). The CDR3 spans 13 residues. Trimming removed 4 bases at V and 5 bases at J, with 11 bases between. Germline values: CDR1 LNHDA, CDR2 SQIVND (reference sequence).

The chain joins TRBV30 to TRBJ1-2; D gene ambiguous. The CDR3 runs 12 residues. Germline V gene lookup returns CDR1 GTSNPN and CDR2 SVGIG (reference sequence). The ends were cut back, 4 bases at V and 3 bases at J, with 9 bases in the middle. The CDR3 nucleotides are TGTGCCTGGAACTCTGCCCACTATGGCTACACCTTC. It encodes CAWNSAHYGYTF.

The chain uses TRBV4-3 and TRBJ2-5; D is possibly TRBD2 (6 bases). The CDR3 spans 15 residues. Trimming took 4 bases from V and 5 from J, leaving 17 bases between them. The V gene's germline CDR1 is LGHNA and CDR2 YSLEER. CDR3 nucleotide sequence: TGCGCCAGCAGCCTGGGAGGAGCGGAGGGTGAGACCCAGTACTTC. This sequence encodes CASSLGGAEGETQYF.

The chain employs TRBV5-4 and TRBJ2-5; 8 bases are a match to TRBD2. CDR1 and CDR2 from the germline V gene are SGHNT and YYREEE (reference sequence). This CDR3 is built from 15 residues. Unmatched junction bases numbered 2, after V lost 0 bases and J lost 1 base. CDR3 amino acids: CASSLVSGVQETQYF. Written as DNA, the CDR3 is TGTGCCAGCAGCTTGGTTAGCGGGGTCCAAGAGACCCAGTACTTC.

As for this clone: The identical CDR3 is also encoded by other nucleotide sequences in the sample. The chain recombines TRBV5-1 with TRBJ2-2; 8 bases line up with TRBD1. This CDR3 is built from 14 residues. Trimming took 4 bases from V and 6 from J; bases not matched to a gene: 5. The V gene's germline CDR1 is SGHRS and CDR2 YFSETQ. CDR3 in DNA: TGCGCCAGCAGCACGACAGGGGCCGCCGGGGAGCTGTTTTTT. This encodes CASSTTGAAGELFF.

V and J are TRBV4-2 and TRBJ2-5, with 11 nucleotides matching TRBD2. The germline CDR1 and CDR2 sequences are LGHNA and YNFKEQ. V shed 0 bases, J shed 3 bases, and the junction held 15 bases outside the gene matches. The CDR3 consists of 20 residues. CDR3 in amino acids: CASSQDVLAGGVGRKETQYF. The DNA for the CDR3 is TGTGCCAGCAGCCAAGATGTCCTAGCGGGGGGAGTCGGGCGTAAAGAGACCCAGTACTTC.

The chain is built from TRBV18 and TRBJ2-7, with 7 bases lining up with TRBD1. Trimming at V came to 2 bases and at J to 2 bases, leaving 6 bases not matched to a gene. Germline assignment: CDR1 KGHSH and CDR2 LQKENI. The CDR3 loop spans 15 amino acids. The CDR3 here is CASSPGQAETYEQYF. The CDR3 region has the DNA TGTGCCAGCTCACCAGGACAGGCTGAAACCTACGAGCAGTACTTC.

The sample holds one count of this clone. CDR3 coding DNA: TGTGCCAGCAGGGTTGGGGAGACCCAGTACTTC. This encodes CASRVGETQYF. V and J are TRBV7-6 and TRBJ2-5, with D uncertain. Germline V gene data show CDR1 as SGHVS and CDR2 as FNYEAQ. CDR3 length equals 11 residues. The V and J ends lost 6 bases and 5 bases respectively, with 7 bases between them.

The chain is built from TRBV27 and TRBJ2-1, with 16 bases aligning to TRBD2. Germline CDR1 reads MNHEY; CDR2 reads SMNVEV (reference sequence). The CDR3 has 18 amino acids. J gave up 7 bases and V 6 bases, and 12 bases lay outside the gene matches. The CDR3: CASRYSGLAGGRVNEQFF. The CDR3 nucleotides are TGTGCCAGCAGATATTCGGGACTAGCGGGAGGGCGAGTGAATGAGCAGTTCTTC.

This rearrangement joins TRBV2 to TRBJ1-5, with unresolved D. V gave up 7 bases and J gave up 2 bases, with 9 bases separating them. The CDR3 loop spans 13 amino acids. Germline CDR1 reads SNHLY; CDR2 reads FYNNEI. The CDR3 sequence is CASTRSGNQPQHF. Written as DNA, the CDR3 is TGTGCCAGCACCCGATCGGGCAATCAGCCCCAGCATTTT.

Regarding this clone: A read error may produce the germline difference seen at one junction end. The CDR3 reads CASSLELANYGYTF. As DNA, the CDR3 is TGCGCCAGCAGCCTAGAGTTAGCTAACTATGGCTACACCTTC. The rearrangement uses TRBV11-1 and TRBJ1-2; D gene ambiguous. The CDR3 covers 14 residues. Germline CDR1 SGHAT, CDR2 FQDESV (reference sequence). Complete variable domain (other parts from reference TRBV11-1 and TRBJ1-2): EAEVAQSPRYKITEKSQAVAFWCDPISGHATLYWYRQILGQGPELLVQFQDESVVDDSQLPKDRFSAERLKGVDSTLKIQPAELGDSAMYLCASSLELANYGYTFGSGTRLTVV.

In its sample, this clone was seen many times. CDR3 region: CASRVEGQGHSPLHF. In DNA, the CDR3 is TGTGCCAGCAGAGTTGAGGGACAGGGCCATTCACCCCTCCACTTT. The chain uses TRBV6-6 and TRBJ1-6; 9 bases are shared with TRBD1. The CDR3 is made up of 15 amino acids. The J segment lost 8 bases and the V segment lost 6 bases, leaving 8 bases of the junction unmatched. The germline V gene has CDR1 MNHNY and CDR2 SVGAGI (reference sequence).

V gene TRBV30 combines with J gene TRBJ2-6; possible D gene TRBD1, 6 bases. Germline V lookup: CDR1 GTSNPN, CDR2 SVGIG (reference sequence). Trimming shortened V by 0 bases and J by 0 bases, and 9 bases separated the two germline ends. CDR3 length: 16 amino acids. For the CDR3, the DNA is TGTGCCTGGAGTGTGGGACACCTCTCTGGGGCCAACGTCCTGACTTTC. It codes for CAWSVGHLSGANVLTF.

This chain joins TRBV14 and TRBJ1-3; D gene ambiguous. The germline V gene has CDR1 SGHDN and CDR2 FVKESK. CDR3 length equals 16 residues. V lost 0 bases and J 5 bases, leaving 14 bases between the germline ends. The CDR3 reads CASSQEFRRSRNTIYF. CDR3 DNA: TGTGCCAGCAGCCAAGAATTCCGGAGGTCCCGAAACACCATATATTTT.

The DNA for the CDR3 is TGTGCCAGCAGCCGGCAGGAGGGGCACCAGCCCCAGCATTTT. It specifies CASSRQEGHQPQHF. The chain combines TRBV2 with TRBJ1-5, with a weak D call TRBD1 (5 bases). The CDR3 totals 14 residues. Germline values: CDR1 SNHLY, CDR2 FYNNEI. Trimming took off 6 bases at V and 7 bases at J, with 16 bases between the two ends.

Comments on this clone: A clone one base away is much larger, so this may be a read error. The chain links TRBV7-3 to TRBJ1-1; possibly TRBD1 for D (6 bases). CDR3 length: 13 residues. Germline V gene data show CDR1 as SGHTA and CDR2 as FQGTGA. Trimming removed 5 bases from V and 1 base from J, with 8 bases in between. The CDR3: CASSVQGNTEAFF. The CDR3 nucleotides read TGTGCCAGCAGCGTACAGGGGAACACTGAAGCTTTCTTT.

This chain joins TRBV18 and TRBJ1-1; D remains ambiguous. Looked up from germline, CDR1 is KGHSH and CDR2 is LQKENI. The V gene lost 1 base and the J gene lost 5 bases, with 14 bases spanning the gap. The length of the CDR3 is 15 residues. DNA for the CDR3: TGTGCCAGCTCACCACGAAGGGAGGGTCAAACTGAAGCTTTCTTT. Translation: CASSPRREGQTEAFF.

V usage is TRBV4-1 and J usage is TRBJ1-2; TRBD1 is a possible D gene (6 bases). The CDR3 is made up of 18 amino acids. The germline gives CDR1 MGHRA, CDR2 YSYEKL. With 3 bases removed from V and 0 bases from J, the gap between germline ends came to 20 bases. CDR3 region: CASSHSSGDRTTNYGYTF. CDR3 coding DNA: TGCGCCAGCAGCCACTCTTCAGGGGACCGAACCACTAACTATGGCTACACCTTC.

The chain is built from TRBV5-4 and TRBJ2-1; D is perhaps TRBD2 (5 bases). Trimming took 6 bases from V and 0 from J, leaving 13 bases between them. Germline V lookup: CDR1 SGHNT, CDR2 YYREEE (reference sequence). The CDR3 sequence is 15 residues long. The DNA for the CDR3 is TGTGCCAGCACCTCCACGGGGAGCTCCTACAATGAGCAGTTCTTC. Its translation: CASTSTGSSYNEQFF.

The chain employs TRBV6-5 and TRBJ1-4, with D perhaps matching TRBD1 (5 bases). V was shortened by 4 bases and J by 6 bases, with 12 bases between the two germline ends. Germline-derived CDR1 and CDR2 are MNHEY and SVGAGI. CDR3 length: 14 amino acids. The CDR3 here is CASSWGSGDEKLFF. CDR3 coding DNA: TGTGCCAGCAGTTGGGGGAGCGGGGATGAAAAACTGTTTTTT.

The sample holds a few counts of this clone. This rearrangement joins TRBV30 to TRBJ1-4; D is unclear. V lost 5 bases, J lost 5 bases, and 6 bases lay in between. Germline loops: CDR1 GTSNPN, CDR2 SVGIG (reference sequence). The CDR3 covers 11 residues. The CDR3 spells CAWGRNEKLFF. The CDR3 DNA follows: TGTGCCTGGGGGCGAAATGAAAAACTGTTTTTT.

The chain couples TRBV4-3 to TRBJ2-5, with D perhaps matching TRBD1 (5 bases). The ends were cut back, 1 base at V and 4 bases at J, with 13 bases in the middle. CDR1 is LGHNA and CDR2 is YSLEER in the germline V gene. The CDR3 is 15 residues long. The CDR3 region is CASSQGRAVRETQYF. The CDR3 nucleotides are TGCGCCAGCAGCCAAGGCAGGGCAGTGAGAGAGACCCAGTACTTC.

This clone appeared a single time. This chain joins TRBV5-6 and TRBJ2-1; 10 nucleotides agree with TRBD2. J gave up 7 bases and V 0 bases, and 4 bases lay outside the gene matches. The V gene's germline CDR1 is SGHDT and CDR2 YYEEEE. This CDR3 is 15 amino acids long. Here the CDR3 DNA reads TGTGCCAGCAGCTTGGATCTAGCGGGAGATAATGAGCAGTTCTTC. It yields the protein CASSLDLAGDNEQFF. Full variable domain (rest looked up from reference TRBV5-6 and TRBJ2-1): DAGVTQSPTHLIKTRGQQVTLRCSPKSGHDTVSWYQQALGQGPQFIFQYYEEEERQRGNFPDRFSGHQFPNYSSELNVNALLLGDSALYLCASSLDLAGDNEQFFGPGTRLTVL.

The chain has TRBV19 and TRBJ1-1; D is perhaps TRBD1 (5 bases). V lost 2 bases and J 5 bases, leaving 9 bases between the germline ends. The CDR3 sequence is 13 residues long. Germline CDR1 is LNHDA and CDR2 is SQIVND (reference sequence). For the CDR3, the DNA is TGTGCCAGTAGTATAACGGGACTTACTGAAGCTTTCTTT. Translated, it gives CASSITGLTEAFF.

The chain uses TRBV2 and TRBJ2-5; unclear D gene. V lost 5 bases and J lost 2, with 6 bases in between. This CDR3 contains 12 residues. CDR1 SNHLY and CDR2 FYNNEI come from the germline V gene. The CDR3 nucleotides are TGTGCCAGCAGTAGGACGCAAGAGACCCAGTACTTC. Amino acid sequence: CASSRTQETQYF.

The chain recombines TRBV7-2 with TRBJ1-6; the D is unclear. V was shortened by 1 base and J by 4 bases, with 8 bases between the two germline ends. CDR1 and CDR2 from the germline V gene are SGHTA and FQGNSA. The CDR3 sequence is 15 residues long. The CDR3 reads CASSLDPLYNSPLHF. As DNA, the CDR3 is TGTGCCAGCAGCTTAGATCCTCTTTATAATTCACCCCTCCACTTT.